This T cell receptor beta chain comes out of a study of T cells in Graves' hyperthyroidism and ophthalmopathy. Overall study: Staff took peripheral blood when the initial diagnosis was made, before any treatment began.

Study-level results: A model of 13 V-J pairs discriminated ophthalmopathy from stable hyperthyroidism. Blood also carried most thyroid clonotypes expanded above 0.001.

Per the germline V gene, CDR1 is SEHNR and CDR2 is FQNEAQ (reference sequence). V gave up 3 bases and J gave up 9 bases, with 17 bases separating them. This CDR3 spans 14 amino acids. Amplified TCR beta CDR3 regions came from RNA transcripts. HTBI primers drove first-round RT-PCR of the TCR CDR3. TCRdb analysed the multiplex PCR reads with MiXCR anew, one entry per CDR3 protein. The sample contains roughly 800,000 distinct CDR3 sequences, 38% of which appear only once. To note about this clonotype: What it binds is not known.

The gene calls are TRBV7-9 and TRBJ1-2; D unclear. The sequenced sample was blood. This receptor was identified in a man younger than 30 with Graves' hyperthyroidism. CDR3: CASSFNLREGSYTF. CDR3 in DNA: TGTGCCAGCAGCTTTAACCTCCGGGAAGGGAGCTACACCTTC.